The 20 T cell receptor beta chains given below trace back to one sample, sequenced in a study of Ad26.COV2.S vaccination and SARS-CoV-2 variants. Sample treatment: 15 to 20 received Ad26.COV2.S at low or high dose, single or two shots; roughly 5 received placebo; per-sample allocation not given. The samples were gathered on day 63 after the first injection of vaccine or placebo. TCRdb's copy holds only in-frame clones and misses some; the assay was immunoSEQ multiplex PCR. The data show 410,000 or so clones, about 90% seen once. The specimen comprised peripheral blood, sampled in a trial of Ad26.COV2.S vaccine versus placebo. These receptors all stem from a person between 18 and 60 years old who received the Ad26.COV2.S COVID-19 vaccine or a placebo.

This clone was recorded a few times. V usage is TRBV27 and J usage is TRBJ1-5, with TRBD1 matching over 7 bases. The germline CDR1 and CDR2 sequences are MNHEY and SMNVEV (reference sequence). The CDR3 extends over 14 amino acids. Losses at the gene ends were 4 bases for V and 3 bases for J; bases not matched to a gene: 3. The CDR3 coding sequence is TGTGCCAGCAGTTCTCAGGGGGTCAATCAGCCCCAGCATTTT. This encodes CASSSQGVNQPQHF.

This clone occurred a few times. The DNA for the CDR3 is TGTGCCAGCAGCTTTTCAGCGGGGACCACAGATACGCAGTATTTT. Its translation: CASSFSAGTTDTQYF. The chain uses TRBV11-2 and TRBJ2-3; 7 bases fit TRBD2. Trimming took 3 bases from V and 2 from J; bases not matched to a gene: 5. Looked up from germline, CDR1 is SGHAT and CDR2 is FQNNGV. CDR3 length: 15 residues.

This clone was observed once. The chain combines TRBV28 with TRBJ2-1; 10 positions match TRBD2. V was pared by 2 bases and J by 7 bases, with 11 bases of the junction left unmatched. The CDR3 loop spans 17 amino acids. The germline CDR1 and CDR2 sequences are MDHEN and SYDVKM. CDR3 in amino acids: CASSLPLAGVPTNEQFF. The CDR3 DNA reads as TGTGCCAGCAGTTTACCCCTAGCGGGGGTACCTACTAATGAGCAGTTCTTC.

This rearrangement joins TRBV5-1 to TRBJ2-1; D remains unclear. CDR3 size: 11 residues. V lost 0 bases to trimming and J lost 5 bases, with 0 bases between them. Germline V CDR1 and CDR2: SGHRS, YFSETQ. DNA of the CDR3: TGCGCCAGCAGCTTGGACAATGAGCAGTTCTTC. It specifies CASSLDNEQFF.

DNA for the CDR3: TGTGCCAGCAGTCGTAGCGGGGGACCCACAGATACGCAGTATTTT. Protein sequence: CASSRSGGPTDTQYF. The V and J genes are TRBV7-2 and TRBJ2-3, with 9 positions matching TRBD2. The germline gives CDR1 SGHTA, CDR2 FQGNSA. The ends lost 6 bases at V and 2 bases at J; junction bases unmatched: 6. The CDR3 consists of 15 residues.

The V call is TRBV5-1, the J call TRBJ2-2; maybe TRBD1 (5 bases). From germline, CDR1 is SGHRS and CDR2 YFSETQ. With 4 bases removed from V and 0 bases from J, the gap between germline ends came to 7 bases. The CDR3 spans 14 residues. The CDR3 sequence: CASSLQANTGELFF. CDR3 sequence (DNA): TGCGCCAGCAGCCTACAGGCGAACACCGGGGAGCTGTTTTTT.

V usage is TRBV5-4 and J usage is TRBJ2-1, with 9 nucleotides matching TRBD2. Looked up from germline, CDR1 is SGHNT and CDR2 is YYREEE (reference sequence). Trimming at V came to 10 bases and at J to 10 bases, leaving 15 bases not matched to a gene. The CDR3 runs to 14 residues. CDR3 sequence reads: CASKGGGASLEQFF. For the CDR3, the DNA is TGTGCCTCGAAGGGCGGGGGGGCCTCATTAGAGCAGTTCTTC.

The chain combines TRBV5-1 with TRBJ2-5; D possibly matches TRBD1 or TRBD2 (5 bases each). The germline V and J ends were trimmed by 0 bases and 6 bases, with 12 bases remaining between them. The germline V gene encodes CDR1 SGHRS and CDR2 YFSETQ. The CDR3 spans 14 residues. The CDR3 sequence is CASSLEGREKTQYF. DNA for the CDR3: TGCGCCAGCAGCTTGGAGGGCAGGGAGAAGACCCAGTACTTC.

The rearrangement links TRBV6-2 or TRBV6-3 to TRBJ1-4, with TRBD1 matching 7 bases. Germline values: CDR1 MNHEY, CDR2 SVGEGT. The length of the CDR3 is 15 residues. After removal of 5 bases from V and 0 bases from J, the junction contained 3 bases not matched to a gene. As DNA, the CDR3 is TGTGCCAGCAGTCGGAGGGGGCCAACTAATGAAAAACTGTTTTTT. As protein: CASSRRGPTNEKLFF.

CDR3 bases: TGTGCCAGCAGCTTATGGACTAGCGGGGGGGCTTTTGAGCAGTACTTC. Translation gives CASSLWTSGGAFEQYF. The V and J genes are TRBV7-8 and TRBJ2-7; TRBD2 aligns across 15 bases. CDR3 length: 16 residues. V lost 2 bases, J lost 7 bases, and 6 bases stayed unmatched. CDR1 is SGHVS and CDR2 is FQNEAQ in the germline V gene.

The chain joins TRBV6-2 or TRBV6-3 to TRBJ2-1; TRBD2 agrees at 8 bases. This CDR3 is 16 amino acids long. The V gene end was trimmed by 0 bases and the J gene end by 3 bases; junction bases not matched to a gene: 4. The germline CDR1 and CDR2 sequences are MNHEY and SVGEGT. The CDR3 DNA sequence: TGTGCCAGCAGTTACTCGGTCAGCGGGGGCTACAATGAGCAGTTCTTC. Amino acid sequence: CASSYSVSGGYNEQFF.

The V and J genes are TRBV28 and TRBJ1-5; 8 bases are a match to TRBD1. The CDR3 runs 15 residues. The germline V gene encodes CDR1 MDHEN and CDR2 SYDVKM. Losses at the gene ends were 7 bases for V and 6 bases for J; bases not matched to a gene: 11. CDR3 sequence: CASTTGTGMLQPQHF. In DNA form, the CDR3 reads TGTGCCAGCACCACCGGGACAGGCATGCTTCAGCCCCAGCATTTT.

This chain links TRBV6-5 with TRBJ1-6; no clear D gene. Per the germline V gene, CDR1 is MNHEY and CDR2 is SVGAGI. The CDR3 has 16 residues. Trimming left V 2 bases short and J 0 bases short, with 8 bases between. The CDR3 reads CASSYGRYSYNSPLHF. In nucleotides, the CDR3 is TGTGCCAGCAGTTACGGGAGATACTCCTATAATTCACCCCTCCACTTT.

In nucleotides, the CDR3 is TGTGCCAGCAGCGTGGATCCTGGGACAGGGGGCTTCAATGAGCAGTTCTTC. It is translated as CASSVDPGTGGFNEQFF. V is TRBV9 and J is TRBJ2-1, with 12 bases fitting TRBD1. The CDR3 has 17 residues. The trim removed 2 bases at V and 6 bases at J, leaving 9 bases unmatched. Looked up from germline, CDR1 is SGDLS and CDR2 is YYNGEE.

The rearrangement links TRBV7-9 to TRBJ1-5, with TRBD1 identical over 9 bases. The V segment lost 6 bases and the J segment 5 bases; nucleotides outside the gene matches: 17. The CDR3 length is 18 residues. CDR1 is SEHNR and CDR2 is FQNEAQ in the germline V gene (reference sequence). The CDR3 sequence: CASRQQGARDGPDQPQHF. CDR3 nucleotide sequence: TGTGCCAGCAGGCAACAGGGGGCGAGGGATGGGCCTGATCAGCCCCAGCATTTT.

The gene calls are TRBV27 and TRBJ2-5; possibly TRBD2 for D (6 bases). The V end lost 3 bases, the J end lost 5 bases, and 10 bases lay between the germline ends. Germline V gives CDR1 MNHEY, CDR2 SMNVEV (reference sequence). CDR3 length: 13 residues. CDR3: CASSFQGGETQYF. For the CDR3, the DNA is TGTGCCAGCAGTTTTCAGGGAGGCGAGACCCAGTACTTC.

This clone was observed a single time. J is TRBJ2-3 and V is TRBV11-2; TRBD1 matches 10 bases. This CDR3 is built from 18 residues. CDR1 and CDR2 from the germline V gene are SGHAT and FQNNGV. V was clipped by 1 base and J by 4 bases; unmatched bases: 11. The chain's CDR3 is CASSLVFVGQGDSDTQYF. CDR3 sequence (DNA): TGTGCCAGCAGCTTAGTCTTTGTTGGACAGGGGGATTCAGATACGCAGTATTTT.

The rearrangement uses TRBV3-1 (or the pseudogene TRBV3-2) and TRBJ2-1; 7 nucleotides agree with TRBD2. This CDR3 contains 14 residues. From germline, CDR1 is LGHDT and CDR2 YNNKEL (reference sequence). V was pared by 0 bases and J by 7 bases, with 3 bases of the junction left unmatched. The CDR3 loop is CASSQDLGGNEQFF. CDR3 DNA: TGTGCCAGCAGCCAAGATTTGGGGGGGAATGAGCAGTTCTTC.

V usage is TRBV19 and J usage is TRBJ2-3; D is uncertain. The CDR3 spans 16 residues. The ends were cut back, 3 bases at V and 0 bases at J, with 13 bases in the middle. Germline loops: CDR1 LNHDA, CDR2 SQIVND (reference sequence). The CDR3 DNA is TGTGCCAGTAGTATTAATGCACCACCTAGCACAGATACGCAGTATTTT. Translation: CASSINAPPSTDTQYF.

The gene calls are TRBV25-1 and TRBJ2-7, with a tentative D call TRBD1 (6 bases). The germline V gene has CDR1 MGHDK and CDR2 SYGVNS. The length of the CDR3 is 15 residues. V was shortened by 3 bases and J by 0 bases, with 12 bases between the two germline ends. CDR3 sequence: CASSDRGRASYEQYF. The CDR3 region has the DNA TGTGCCAGCAGTGACAGGGGAAGGGCCTCCTACGAGCAGTACTTC.